The 20 T cell receptor beta chains reported below all come from one sample, sequenced in a study of blood T cell repertoires in COVID-19. Profiling relied on immunoSEQ multiplex PCR, and the TCRdb table lists in-frame clones only, not all of them. In the table there are roughly 330,000 clones, roughly 89% of which are singletons. The source material was peripheral blood. The receptors derive from a man under 40 with COVID-19, enrolled during active disease.

The V call is TRBV12-5, the J call TRBJ2-3, with TRBD2 matching 9 bases. CDR3 length: 16 residues. Germline trimming cut 2 bases from V and 7 bases from J; bases unmatched to any gene: 10. The germline gives CDR1 LGHNT, CDR2 FRNRAP. The CDR3 here is CASGLPEGGGAYTQYF. The CDR3 DNA follows: TGTGCTAGTGGTTTGCCCGAGGGCGGGGGGGCGTATACGCAGTATTTT.

The chain combines TRBV3-1 (or the pseudogene TRBV3-2) with TRBJ2-4, with a possible D match to TRBD1 (5 bases). The length of the CDR3 is 16 residues. Germline V gene data show CDR1 as LGHDT and CDR2 as YNNKEL (reference sequence). V was cut by 4 bases and J by 0 bases, with 13 bases left in between. The CDR3, as DNA: TGTGCCAGCAGCCGACAGCTCACCTTAGCCAAAAACATTCAGTACTTC. This sequence encodes CASSRQLTLAKNIQYF.

This clone was counted once. The chain links TRBV28 to TRBJ1-2; 11 nucleotides align to TRBD1. With 6 bases clipped from V and 6 bases from J, the junction kept 12 bases outside the gene matches. In germline, CDR1 is MDHEN, CDR2 SYDVKM. The CDR3 has 16 amino acids. CDR3 loop: CASSRWTGGRDNGYTF. The CDR3 coding sequence is TGTGCCAGCAGCAGATGGACAGGGGGCCGTGATAATGGCTACACCTTC.

The chain's CDR3 is CASSLVPTSERANEQFF. CDR3 coding DNA: TGCGCCAGCAGCTTGGTTCCCACTAGCGAGAGGGCCAATGAGCAGTTCTTC. The chain has TRBV5-1 and TRBJ2-1, with 7 bases matching TRBD2. V lost 0 bases and J lost 6; bases outside the gene matches: 12. CDR1 and CDR2 (germline): SGHRS, YFSETQ. The CDR3 runs 17 residues.

This rearrangement joins TRBV11-3 to TRBJ2-2; 8 bases match TRBD2. The CDR3 length is 16 residues. Germline V gene sequence: CDR1 SGHNT, CDR2 YENEEA. Losses at the gene ends were 5 bases for V and 7 bases for J; bases not matched to a gene: 12. The CDR3 spells CASSPGTRTHHGELFF. As DNA, the CDR3 is TGTGCCAGCAGCCCCGGGACTAGGACCCACCACGGGGAGCTGTTTTTT.

The chain links TRBV19 to TRBJ1-2, with TRBD1 identical over 7 bases. Germline CDR1 is LNHDA and CDR2 is SQIVND (reference sequence). Unmatched junction bases numbered 5, after V lost 3 bases and J lost 4 bases. The length of the CDR3 is 14 residues. CDR3 nucleotide sequence: TGTGCCAGTAGTATGGAAACAGGGGTCTATGGCTACACCTTC. Its translation: CASSMETGVYGYTF.

The chain recombines TRBV9 with TRBJ1-4; possibly TRBD1 for D (6 bases). Trimming pared 4 bases from V and 4 bases from J, leaving 14 bases between. Germline values: CDR1 SGDLS, CDR2 YYNGEE. CDR3 size: 15 residues. The chain's CDR3 is CASSSVGQFNEKLFF. The DNA of the CDR3 is TGTGCCAGCAGCTCAGTAGGACAGTTTAATGAAAAACTGTTTTTT.

The CDR3 bases are TGTGCCAGCAGCCAAGATTTTAGCGGGAGGTTGAACATTCAGTACTTC. Translating it yields CASSQDFSGRLNIQYF. The chain joins TRBV14 to TRBJ2-4; 10 bases align to TRBD2. The CDR3 sequence is 16 residues long. Germline lookup yields CDR1 SGHDN and CDR2 FVKESK. Trimming cost V 0 bases and J 7 bases; bases outside gene matches: 6.

This clone has just one count. The genes are TRBV9 and TRBJ1-1; D is perhaps TRBD1 (6 bases). V was clipped by 0 bases and J by 6 bases, with 9 bases between them. This CDR3 is 13 amino acids long. The germline V gene has CDR1 SGDLS and CDR2 YYNGEE. CDR3 sequence (DNA): TGTGCCAGCAGCGTAGTTGGACAGTCTGAAGCTTTCTTT. Amino acid sequence: CASSVVGQSEAFF.

The genes are TRBV24-1 and TRBJ2-6; TRBD1 matches 8 bases. After removal of 9 bases from V and 0 bases from J, the junction contained 15 bases not matched to a gene. Germline lookup yields CDR1 KGHDR and CDR2 SFDVKD. This CDR3 is built from 19 residues. The CDR3 reads CATQGDRTGKDSGANVLTF. In DNA form, the CDR3 reads TGTGCCACCCAAGGGGACCGGACAGGGAAGGACTCTGGGGCCAACGTCCTGACTTTC.

V usage is TRBV4-2 and J usage is TRBJ1-1; 10 bases fit TRBD1. The CDR3 extends over 15 amino acids. The trim removed 0 bases at V and 6 bases at J, leaving 4 bases unmatched. Germline CDR1 is LGHNA and CDR2 is YNFKEQ. The CDR3: CASSQEGTGVPEAFF. Written as DNA, the CDR3 is TGTGCCAGCAGCCAAGAGGGGACAGGGGTCCCTGAAGCTTTCTTT.

The chain has TRBV9 and TRBJ1-2; D unresolved. This CDR3 has 15 amino acids. V lost 0 bases to trimming and J lost 3 bases, with 12 bases between them. Germline values: CDR1 SGDLS, CDR2 YYNGEE. The CDR3 protein is CASSVEGDTHYGYTF. The CDR3 nucleotides read TGTGCCAGCAGCGTAGAGGGAGACACTCACTATGGCTACACCTTC.

This clone has a single count. The chain is built from TRBV9 and TRBJ2-5; 12 bases map to TRBD1. J was trimmed by 4 bases and V by 2 bases; bases with no gene match: 3. Germline CDR1 is SGDLS and CDR2 is YYNGEE. This CDR3 is built from 15 residues. The CDR3 reads CASSVGQGARETQYF. The CDR3 DNA follows: TGTGCCAGCAGCGTGGGACAGGGGGCAAGAGAGACCCAGTACTTC.

In its sample, this clone was seen a few times. CDR3 sequence: CASSWTSGSAKQYF. The CDR3 coding sequence is TGTGCCAGCAGTTGGACTAGCGGGAGTGCTAAGCAGTACTTC. The chain links TRBV6-6 to TRBJ2-7; TRBD2 matches 13 bases. Per germline, CDR1 MNHNY and CDR2 SVGAGI (reference sequence). The V and J ends lost 4 bases and 8 bases, in that order; junction bases with no gene match: 5. This CDR3 spans 14 amino acids.

The J gene is TRBJ2-1, the V gene TRBV7-9; D may be TRBD2 (6 bases). This CDR3 contains 13 residues. The V end lost 4 bases, the J end lost 4 bases, and 8 bases lay between the germline ends. Germline V CDR1 and CDR2: SEHNR, FQNEAQ (reference sequence). CDR3 nucleotide sequence: TGTGCCAGCAGCTCGGGACTGTACAATGAGCAGTTCTTC. Its protein product is CASSSGLYNEQFF.

This clone was observed many times. V is TRBV13 and J is TRBJ1-4; D possibly corresponds to TRBD1 (5 bases). Germline V gene sequence: CDR1 PRHDT, CDR2 FYEKMQ (reference sequence). Trimming shortened V by 7 bases and J by 8 bases, and 14 bases separated the two germline ends. The length of the CDR3 is 13 residues. The CDR3 DNA follows: TGTGCCAGCACCTCCCCACGGGGGGAAAAACTGTTTTTT. It encodes CASTSPRGEKLFF.

For the CDR3, the DNA is TGTGCCAGCAGTAAAACCACTAACTACGAGCAGTACTTC. Translated, it gives CASSKTTNYEQYF. This chain joins TRBV27 and TRBJ2-7; the D is unclear. The CDR3 is made up of 13 amino acids. Trimming took off 5 bases at V and 3 bases at J, with 11 bases between the two ends. The germline gives CDR1 MNHEY, CDR2 SMNVEV (reference sequence).

The chain couples TRBV5-5 to TRBJ1-2, with 8 bases that match TRBD1. This CDR3 has 13 residues. The ends lost 4 bases at V and 9 bases at J; junction bases unmatched: 8. CDR1 SGHKS and CDR2 YYEKEE come from the germline V gene (reference sequence). The CDR3, as DNA: TGTGCCAGCAGCCAAAGACAGGGGTCGAGCTACACCTTC. Protein: CASSQRQGSSYTF. Full variable domain (remainder filled in from reference TRBV5-5 and TRBJ1-2): DAGVTQSPTHLIKTRGQQVTLRCSPISGHKSVSWYQQVLGQGPQFIFQYYEKEERGRGNFPDRFSARQFPNYSSELNVNALLLGDSALYLCASSQRQGSSYTFGSGTRLTVV.

The genes are TRBV28 and TRBJ1-5, with a weak D call TRBD1 (5 bases). The ends were cut back, 6 bases at V and 5 bases at J, with 8 bases in the middle. The V gene's germline CDR1 is MDHEN and CDR2 SYDVKM. There are 12 residues in the CDR3. Written as DNA, the CDR3 is TGTGCCAGCAGCCAGGGTTATCAGCCCCAGCATTTT. Its protein is CASSQGYQPQHF.

The chain employs TRBV5-6 and TRBJ2-2, with no clear D. V was clipped by 0 bases and J by 4 bases, with 10 bases between them. Germline V lookup: CDR1 SGHDT, CDR2 YYEEEE. The CDR3 sequence is 15 residues long. CDR3 region: CASSLGEVRTGELFF. The CDR3 DNA reads as TGTGCCAGCAGCTTGGGCGAGGTCCGCACCGGGGAGCTGTTTTTT.